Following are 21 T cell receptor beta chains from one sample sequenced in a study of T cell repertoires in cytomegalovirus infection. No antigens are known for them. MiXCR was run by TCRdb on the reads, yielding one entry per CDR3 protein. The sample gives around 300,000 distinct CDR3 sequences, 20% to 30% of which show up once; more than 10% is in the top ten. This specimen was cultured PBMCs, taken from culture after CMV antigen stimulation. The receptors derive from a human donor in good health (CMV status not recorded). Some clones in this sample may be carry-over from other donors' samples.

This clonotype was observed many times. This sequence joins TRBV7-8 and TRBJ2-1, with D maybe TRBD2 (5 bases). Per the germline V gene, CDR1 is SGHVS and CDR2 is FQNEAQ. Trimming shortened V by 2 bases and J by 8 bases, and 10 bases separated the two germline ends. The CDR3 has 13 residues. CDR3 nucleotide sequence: TGTGCCAGCAGCTTACCCGGGGAGCATGAGCAGTTCTTC. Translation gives CASSLPGEHEQFF.

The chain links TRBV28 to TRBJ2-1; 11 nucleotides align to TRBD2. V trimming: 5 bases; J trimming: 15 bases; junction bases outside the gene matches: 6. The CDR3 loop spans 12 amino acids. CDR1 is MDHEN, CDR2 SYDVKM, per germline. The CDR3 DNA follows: TGTGCCAGCAGTACTCGACTAGCGGGACCGTTCTTC. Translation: CASSTRLAGPFF.

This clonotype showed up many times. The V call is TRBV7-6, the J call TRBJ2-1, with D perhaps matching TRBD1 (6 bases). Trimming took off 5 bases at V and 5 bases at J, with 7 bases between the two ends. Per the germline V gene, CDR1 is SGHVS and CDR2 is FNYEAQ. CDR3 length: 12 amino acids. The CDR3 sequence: CASSRTDNEQFF. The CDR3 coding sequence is TGTGCCAGCAGCCGGACAGACAATGAGCAGTTCTTC.

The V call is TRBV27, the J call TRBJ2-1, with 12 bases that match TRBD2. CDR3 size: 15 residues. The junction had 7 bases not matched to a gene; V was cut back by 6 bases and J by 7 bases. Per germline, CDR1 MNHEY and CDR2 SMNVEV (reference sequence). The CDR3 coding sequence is TGTGCCAGCAGGCCGGGACTAGCGGGTTTAAATGAGCAGTTCTTC. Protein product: CASRPGLAGLNEQFF.

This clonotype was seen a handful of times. The CDR3 nucleotides are TGTGCCACCAGTAGCCAGGGGAACACTGAAGCTTTCTTT. This translates into CATSSQGNTEAFF. The chain recombines TRBV24-1 with TRBJ1-1; the D gene is possibly TRBD1 (5 bases). The germline V gene encodes CDR1 KGHDR and CDR2 SFDVKD. The CDR3 loop spans 13 amino acids. Trimming pared 6 bases from V and 1 base from J, leaving 8 bases between.

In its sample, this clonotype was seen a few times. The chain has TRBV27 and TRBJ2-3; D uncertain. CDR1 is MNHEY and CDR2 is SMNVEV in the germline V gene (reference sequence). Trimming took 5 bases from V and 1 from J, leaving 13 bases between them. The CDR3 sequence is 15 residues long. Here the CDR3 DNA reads TGTGCCAGCAGTAAACCGGACCTAGGCACAGATACGCAGTATTTT. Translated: CASSKPDLGTDTQYF.

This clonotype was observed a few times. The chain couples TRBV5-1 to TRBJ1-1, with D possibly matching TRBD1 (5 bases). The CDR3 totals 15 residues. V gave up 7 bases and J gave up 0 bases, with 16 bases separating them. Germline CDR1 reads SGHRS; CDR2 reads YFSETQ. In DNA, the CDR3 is TGCGCCAGCTCTGAAACGGGGGAGCTGAACACTGAAGCTTTCTTT. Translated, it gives CASSETGELNTEAFF.

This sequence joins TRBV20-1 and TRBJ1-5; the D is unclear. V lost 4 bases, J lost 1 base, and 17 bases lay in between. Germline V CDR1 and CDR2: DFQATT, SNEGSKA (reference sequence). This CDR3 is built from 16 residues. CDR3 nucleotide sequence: TGCAGTGCTATAGTTCGGCCGCTGGGAAGCAATCAGCCCCAGCATTTT. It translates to CSAIVRPLGSNQPQHF.

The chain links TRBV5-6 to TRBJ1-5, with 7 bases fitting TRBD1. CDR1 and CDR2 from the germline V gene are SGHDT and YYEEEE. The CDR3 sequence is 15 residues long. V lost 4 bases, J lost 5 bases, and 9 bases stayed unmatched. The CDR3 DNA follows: TGTGCCAGCAGCCATGACAGGGCCCGGCATCAGCCCCAGCATTTT. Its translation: CASSHDRARHQPQHF.

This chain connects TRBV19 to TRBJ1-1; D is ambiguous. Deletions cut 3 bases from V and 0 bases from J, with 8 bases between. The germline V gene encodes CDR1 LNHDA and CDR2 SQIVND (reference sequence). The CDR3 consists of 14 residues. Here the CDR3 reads CASSIHRMNTEAFF. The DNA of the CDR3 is TGTGCCAGTAGTATCCACCGAATGAACACTGAAGCTTTCTTT.

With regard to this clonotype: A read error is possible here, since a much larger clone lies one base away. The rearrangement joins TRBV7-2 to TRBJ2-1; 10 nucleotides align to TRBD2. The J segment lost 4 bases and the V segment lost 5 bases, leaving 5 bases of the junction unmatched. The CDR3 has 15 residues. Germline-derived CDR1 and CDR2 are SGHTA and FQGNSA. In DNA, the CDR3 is TGTGCCAGCAGCAGGGGACTAGCGCCTTACAATGAGCAGTTCTTC. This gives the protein CASSRGLAPYNEQFF.

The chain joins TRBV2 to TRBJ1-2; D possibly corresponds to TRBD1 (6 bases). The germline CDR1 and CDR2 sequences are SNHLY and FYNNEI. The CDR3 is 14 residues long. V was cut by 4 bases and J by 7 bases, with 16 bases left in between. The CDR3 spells CASSGGARLSGYTF. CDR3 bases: TGTGCCAGCAGTGGGGGGGCAAGGCTTAGTGGCTACACCTTC.

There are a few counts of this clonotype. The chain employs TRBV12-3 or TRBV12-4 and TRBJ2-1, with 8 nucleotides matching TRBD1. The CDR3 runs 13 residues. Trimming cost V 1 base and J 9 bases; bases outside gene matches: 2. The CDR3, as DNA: TGTGCCAGCAGTTTAGGGACAGGGATTGAGCAGTTCTTC. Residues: CASSLGTGIEQFF.

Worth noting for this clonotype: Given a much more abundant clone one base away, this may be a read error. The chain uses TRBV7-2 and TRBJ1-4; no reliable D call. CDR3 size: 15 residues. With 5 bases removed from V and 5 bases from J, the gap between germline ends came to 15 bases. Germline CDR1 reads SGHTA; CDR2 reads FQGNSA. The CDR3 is CASSPCPRTNEKLFF. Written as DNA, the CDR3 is TGTGCCAGCAGCCCGTGTCCGCGGACGAATGAAAAACTGTTTTTT.

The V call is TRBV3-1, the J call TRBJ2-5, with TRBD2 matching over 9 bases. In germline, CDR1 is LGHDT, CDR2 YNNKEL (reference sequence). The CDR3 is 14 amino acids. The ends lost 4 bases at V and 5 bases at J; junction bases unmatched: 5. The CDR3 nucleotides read TGTGCCAGCAGCCCGTGGACTAGCGACGAGACCCAGTACTTC. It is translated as CASSPWTSDETQYF.

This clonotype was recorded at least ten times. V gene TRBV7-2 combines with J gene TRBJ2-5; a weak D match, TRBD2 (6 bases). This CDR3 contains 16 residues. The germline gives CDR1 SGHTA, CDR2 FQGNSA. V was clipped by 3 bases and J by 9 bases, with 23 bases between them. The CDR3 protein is CASSFQPGPPWGAQYF. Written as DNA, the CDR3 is TGTGCCAGCAGCTTTCAACCGGGACCCCCCTGGGGGGCCCAGTACTTC.

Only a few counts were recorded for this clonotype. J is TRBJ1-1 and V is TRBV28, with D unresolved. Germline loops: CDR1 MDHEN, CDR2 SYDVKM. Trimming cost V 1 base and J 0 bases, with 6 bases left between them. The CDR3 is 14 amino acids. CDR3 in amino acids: CASSLLSVNTEAFF. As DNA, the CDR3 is TGTGCCAGCAGTTTATTGTCGGTGAACACTGAAGCTTTCTTT. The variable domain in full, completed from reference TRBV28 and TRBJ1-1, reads DVKVTQSSRYLVKRTGEKVFLECVQDMDHENMFWYRQDPGLGLRLIYFSYDVKMKEKGDIPEGYSVSREKKERFSLILESASTNQTSMYLCASSLLSVNTEAFFGQGTRLTVV.

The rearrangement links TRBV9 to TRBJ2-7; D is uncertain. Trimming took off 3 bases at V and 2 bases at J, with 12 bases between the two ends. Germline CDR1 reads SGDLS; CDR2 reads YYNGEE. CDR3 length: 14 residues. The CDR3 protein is CASSGTGSAYEQYF. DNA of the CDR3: TGTGCCAGCAGCGGGACCGGTTCGGCCTACGAGCAGTACTTC.

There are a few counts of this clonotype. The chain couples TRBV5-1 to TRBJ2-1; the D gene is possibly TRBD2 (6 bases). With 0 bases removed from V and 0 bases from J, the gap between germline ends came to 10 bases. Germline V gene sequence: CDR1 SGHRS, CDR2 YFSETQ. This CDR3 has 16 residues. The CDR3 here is CASSLAGGISYNEQFF. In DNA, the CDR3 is TGCGCCAGCAGCTTGGCCGGCGGGATCTCCTACAATGAGCAGTTCTTC.

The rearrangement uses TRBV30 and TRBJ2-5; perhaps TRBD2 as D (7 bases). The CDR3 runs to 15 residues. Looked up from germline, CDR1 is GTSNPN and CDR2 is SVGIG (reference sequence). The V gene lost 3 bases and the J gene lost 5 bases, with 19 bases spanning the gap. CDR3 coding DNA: TGTGCCTGGAGCCTAGCGGCGGGGGCCGGGGAGACCCAGTACTTC. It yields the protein CAWSLAAGAGETQYF. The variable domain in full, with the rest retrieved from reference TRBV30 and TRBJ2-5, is SQTIHQWPATLVQPVGSPLSLECTVEGTSNPNLYWYRQAAGRGLQLLFYSVGIGQISSEVPQNLSASRPQDRQFILSSKKLLLSDSGFYLCAWSLAAGAGETQYFGPGTRLLVL.

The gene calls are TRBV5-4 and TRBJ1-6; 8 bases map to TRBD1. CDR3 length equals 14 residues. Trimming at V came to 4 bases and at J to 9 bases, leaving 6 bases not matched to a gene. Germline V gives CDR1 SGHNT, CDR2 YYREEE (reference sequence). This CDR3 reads CASSQGQAPSPLHF. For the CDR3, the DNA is TGTGCCAGCAGCCAGGGACAGGCCCCTTCACCCCTCCACTTT.